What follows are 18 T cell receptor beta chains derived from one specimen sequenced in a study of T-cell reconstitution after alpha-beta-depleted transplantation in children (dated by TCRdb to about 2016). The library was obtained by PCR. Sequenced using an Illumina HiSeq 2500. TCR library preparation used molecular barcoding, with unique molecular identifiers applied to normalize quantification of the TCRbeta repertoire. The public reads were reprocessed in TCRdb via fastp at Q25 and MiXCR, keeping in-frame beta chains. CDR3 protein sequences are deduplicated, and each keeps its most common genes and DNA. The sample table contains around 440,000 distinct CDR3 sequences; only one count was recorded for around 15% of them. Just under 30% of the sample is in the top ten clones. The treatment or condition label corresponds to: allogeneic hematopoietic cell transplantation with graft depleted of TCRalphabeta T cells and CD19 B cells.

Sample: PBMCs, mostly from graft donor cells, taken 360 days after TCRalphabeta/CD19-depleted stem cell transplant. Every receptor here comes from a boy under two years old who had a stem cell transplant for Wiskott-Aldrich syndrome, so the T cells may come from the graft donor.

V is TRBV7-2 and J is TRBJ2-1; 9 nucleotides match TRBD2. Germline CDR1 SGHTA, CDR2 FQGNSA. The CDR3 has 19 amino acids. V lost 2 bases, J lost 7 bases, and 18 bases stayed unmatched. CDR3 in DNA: TGTGCCAGCAGCTTAAGCTCGGGAGTACTGGCGGGGGGGCGAAATGAGCAGTTCTTC. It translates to CASSLSSGVLAGGRNEQFF.

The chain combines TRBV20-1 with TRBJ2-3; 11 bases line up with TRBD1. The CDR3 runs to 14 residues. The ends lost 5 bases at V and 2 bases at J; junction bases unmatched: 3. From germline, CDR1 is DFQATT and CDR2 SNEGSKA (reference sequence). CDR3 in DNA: TGCAGTGCTGGGACAGGGGGACCCACAGATACGCAGTATTTT. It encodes CSAGTGGPTDTQYF.

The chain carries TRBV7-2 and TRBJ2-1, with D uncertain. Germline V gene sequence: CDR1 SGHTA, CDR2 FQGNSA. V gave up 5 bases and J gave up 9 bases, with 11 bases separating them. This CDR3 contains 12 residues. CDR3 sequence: CASSLALVEQFF. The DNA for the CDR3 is TGTGCCAGCAGCCTCGCGCTGGTTGAGCAGTTCTTC.

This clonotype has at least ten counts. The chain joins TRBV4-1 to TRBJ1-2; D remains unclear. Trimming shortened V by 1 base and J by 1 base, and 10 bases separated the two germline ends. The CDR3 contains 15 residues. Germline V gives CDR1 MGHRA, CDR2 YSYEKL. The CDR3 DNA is TGCGCCAGCAGCCAAGGAGGCGAGCATAACTATGGCTACACCTTC. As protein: CASSQGGEHNYGYTF.

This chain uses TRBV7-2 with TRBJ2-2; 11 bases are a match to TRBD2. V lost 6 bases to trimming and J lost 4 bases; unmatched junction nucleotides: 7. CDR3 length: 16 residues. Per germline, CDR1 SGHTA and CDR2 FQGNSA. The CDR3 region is CASSLTSGAGTGELFF. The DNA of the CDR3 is TGTGCCAGCAGTTTGACTAGCGGGGCCGGCACCGGGGAGCTGTTTTTT.

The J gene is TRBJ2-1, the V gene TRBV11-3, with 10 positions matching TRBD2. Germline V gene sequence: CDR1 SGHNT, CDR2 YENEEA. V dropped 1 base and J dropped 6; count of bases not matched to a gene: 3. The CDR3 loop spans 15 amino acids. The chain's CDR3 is CASSLGSGRVNEQFF. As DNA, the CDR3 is TGTGCCAGCAGCTTAGGGAGCGGGAGGGTCAATGAGCAGTTCTTC.

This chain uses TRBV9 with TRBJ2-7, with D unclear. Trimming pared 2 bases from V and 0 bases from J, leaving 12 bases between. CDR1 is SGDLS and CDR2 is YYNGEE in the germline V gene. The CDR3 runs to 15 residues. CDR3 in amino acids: CASSVSPAGSYEQYF. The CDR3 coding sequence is TGTGCCAGCAGCGTTTCCCCGGCAGGCTCCTACGAGCAGTACTTC. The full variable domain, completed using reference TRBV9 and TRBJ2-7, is DSGVTQTPKHLITATGQRVTLRCSPRSGDLSVYWYQQSLDQGLQFLIQYYNGEERAKGNILERFSAQQFPDLHSELNLSSLELGDSALYFCASSVSPAGSYEQYFGPGTRLTVT.

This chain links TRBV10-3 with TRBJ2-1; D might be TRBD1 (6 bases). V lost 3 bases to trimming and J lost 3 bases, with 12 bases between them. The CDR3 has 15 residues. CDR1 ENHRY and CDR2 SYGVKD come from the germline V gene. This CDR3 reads CAISERAGDYNEQFF. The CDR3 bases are TGTGCCATCAGTGAACGGGCAGGGGACTACAATGAGCAGTTCTTC.

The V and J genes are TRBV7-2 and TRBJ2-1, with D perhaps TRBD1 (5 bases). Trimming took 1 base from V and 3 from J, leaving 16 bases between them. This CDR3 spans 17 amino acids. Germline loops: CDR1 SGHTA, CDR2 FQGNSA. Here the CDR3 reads CASSLVSSGKVYNEQFF. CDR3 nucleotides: TGTGCCAGCAGCTTAGTTTCTTCAGGGAAGGTCTACAATGAGCAGTTCTTC.

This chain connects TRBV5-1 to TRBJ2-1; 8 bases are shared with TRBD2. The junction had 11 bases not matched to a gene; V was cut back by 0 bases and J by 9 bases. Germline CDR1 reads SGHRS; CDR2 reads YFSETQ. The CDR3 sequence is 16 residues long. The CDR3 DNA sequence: TGCGCCAGCAGCTTGGTTGCGGGGGGCCCTAGGTCTGAGCAGTTCTTC. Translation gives CASSLVAGGPRSEQFF.

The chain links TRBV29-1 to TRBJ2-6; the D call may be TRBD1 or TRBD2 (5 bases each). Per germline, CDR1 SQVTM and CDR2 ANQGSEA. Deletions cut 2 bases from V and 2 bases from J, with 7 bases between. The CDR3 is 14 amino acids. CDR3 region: CSVELGAGANVLTF. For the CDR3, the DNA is TGCAGCGTTGAATTGGGGGCTGGGGCCAACGTCCTGACTTTC. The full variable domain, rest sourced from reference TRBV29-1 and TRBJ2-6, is SAVISQKPSRDICQRGTSLTIQCQVDSQVTMMFWYRQQPGQSLTLIATANQGSEATYESGFVIDKFPISRPNLTFSTLTVSNMSPEDSSIYLCSVELGAGANVLTFGAGSRLTVL.

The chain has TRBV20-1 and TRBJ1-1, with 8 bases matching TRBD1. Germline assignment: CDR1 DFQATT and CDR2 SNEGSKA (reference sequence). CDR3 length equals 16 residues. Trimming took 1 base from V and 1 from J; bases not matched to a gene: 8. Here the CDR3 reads CSARATGVLKNTEAFF. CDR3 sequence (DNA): TGCAGTGCTAGAGCGACAGGGGTTTTGAAGAACACTGAAGCTTTCTTT.

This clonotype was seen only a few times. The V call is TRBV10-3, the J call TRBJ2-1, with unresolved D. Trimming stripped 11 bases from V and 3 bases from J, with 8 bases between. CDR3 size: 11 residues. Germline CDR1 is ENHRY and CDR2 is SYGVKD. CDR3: CAAGFYNEQFF. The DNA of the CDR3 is TGTGCCGCCGGTTTCTACAATGAGCAGTTCTTC.

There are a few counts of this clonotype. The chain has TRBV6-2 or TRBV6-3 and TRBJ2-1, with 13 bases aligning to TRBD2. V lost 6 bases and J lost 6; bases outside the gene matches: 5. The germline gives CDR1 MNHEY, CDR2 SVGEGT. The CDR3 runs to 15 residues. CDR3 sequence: CASSRLAGGVNEQFF. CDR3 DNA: TGTGCCAGCAGCCGACTAGCGGGAGGAGTCAATGAGCAGTTCTTC.

This CDR3 is CASSWDRGHSPLHF. Written as DNA, the CDR3 is TGCGCCAGCAGCTGGGACAGGGGTCATTCACCCCTCCACTTT. The V call is TRBV5-1, the J call TRBJ1-6; 10 nucleotides match TRBD1. This CDR3 is 14 amino acids long. Germline CDR1 is SGHRS and CDR2 is YFSETQ. The V segment lost 3 bases and the J segment 8 bases; nucleotides outside the gene matches: 2.

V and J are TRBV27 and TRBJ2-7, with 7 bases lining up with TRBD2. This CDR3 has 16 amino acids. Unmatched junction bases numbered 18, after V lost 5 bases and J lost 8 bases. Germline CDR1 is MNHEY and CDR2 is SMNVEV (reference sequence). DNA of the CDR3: TGTGCCAGCAGTCCTAGACTCCTGGCGGGAGTGAGAAAGCAGTACTTC. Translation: CASSPRLLAGVRKQYF.

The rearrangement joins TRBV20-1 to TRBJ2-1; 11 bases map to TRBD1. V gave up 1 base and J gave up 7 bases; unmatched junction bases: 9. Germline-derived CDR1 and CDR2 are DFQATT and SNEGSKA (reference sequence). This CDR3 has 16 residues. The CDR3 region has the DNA TGCAGTGCTAGAGGCTTTGGGGACAGGGGGGGAAATGAGCAGTTCTTC. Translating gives CSARGFGDRGGNEQFF.

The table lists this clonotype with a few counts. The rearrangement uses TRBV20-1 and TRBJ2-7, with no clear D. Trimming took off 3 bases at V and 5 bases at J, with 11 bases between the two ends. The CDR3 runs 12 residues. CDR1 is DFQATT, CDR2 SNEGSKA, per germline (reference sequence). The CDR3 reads CSASGGGHEQYF. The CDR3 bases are TGCAGTGCTAGTGGCGGCGGCCACGAGCAGTACTTC.